The next 3 T cell receptor beta chains were all read from a single sample in a study of prognosis after radiotherapy for stage I lung cancer. Multiplex PCR in two rounds served to amplify TCR beta CDR3 from genomic DNA. The use of primers specific to each TRBV and TRBJ gene characterized first-round PCR. TCRdb independently ran MiXCR on the multiplex PCR reads; one entry per CDR3 protein. The repertoire holds 15,000 to 20,000 distinct CDR3 sequences, with approximately 50% as singletons. Source: PBMCs, taken before or after stereotactic body radiation therapy (not recorded which). These receptors were taken from a donor aged 50 or older with non-small cell lung cancer.

In this sample, this clonotype turned up once. The chain employs TRBV28 and TRBJ2-7; 11 nucleotides agree with TRBD2. The ends lost 7 bases at V and 6 bases at J; junction bases unmatched: 8. The CDR3 length is 14 residues. The germline CDR1 and CDR2 sequences are MDHEN and SYDVKM. The CDR3 loop is CASILSGRDSEQYF. The CDR3 region has the DNA TGTGCCAGCATCCTTAGCGGGAGGGACTCCGAGCAGTACTTC.

This clonotype was detected ten times or more. The chain recombines TRBV3-1 with TRBJ2-1; a weak D match, TRBD1 (5 bases). The V and J ends lost 4 bases and 7 bases respectively, with 17 bases between them. This CDR3 spans 15 amino acids. Germline CDR1 and CDR2: LGHDT and YNNKEL (reference sequence). This CDR3 reads CASSPQGTVRNEQFF. DNA for the CDR3: TGTGCCAGCAGCCCCCAGGGAACCGTCCGAAATGAGCAGTTCTTC.

Concerning this clonotype itself: The junction does not match germline at one end; this may be a read error. The chain uses TRBV28 and TRBJ2-3; D perhaps matches TRBD2 (6 bases). The CDR3 extends over 17 amino acids. Looked up from germline, CDR1 is MDHEN and CDR2 is SYDVKM. In DNA, the CDR3 is TGTGCCAGCAGTACCCCTAAAGCGGGCCCTAGCACAGATACGCCGTATTTT. Translated, it gives CASSTPKAGPSTDTPYF.